The T cell receptor (beta chain) described here comes from a study of blood T cell repertoires in COVID-19. Study at large: PBMCs, B-cell-depleted T cells, or T cells were the source of the cDNA or gDNA that made up the material.

The protocol was immunoSEQ multiplex PCR, while the TCRdb copy is restricted to in-frame clones and leaves out a portion. The data show about 230,000 clones, over 85% seen once. The CDR3 consists of 13 residues. Trimming removed 6 bases at V and 1 base at J, with 7 bases between. CDR1 is MGHRA, CDR2 YSYEKL, per germline. The chain links TRBV4-1 to TRBJ1-3; perhaps TRBD1 as D (5 bases). The sample taken for sequencing was PBMCs or T cells enriched from blood (not recorded which). This TCR came from a woman in her 30s with acute COVID-19. In DNA, the CDR3 is TGCGCCAGCAGGGGGGGTTCTGGAAACACCATATATTTT. It translates to CASRGGSGNTIYF.